This TCR beta chain stems from a study of T cell repertoires in cytomegalovirus infection. Whole-study results and caveats: What dominated the ex vivo response were HLA-C-restricted CMV-specific TCR beta clonotypes.

This clonotype was recorded many times. The antigen remains unidentified. TCRdb passed the reads through MiXCR, listing each CDR3 protein once. The sample carries fewer than 200,000 distinct CDR3 sequences, roughly 14% recorded once. CDR1 is MNHEY, CDR2 SVGEGT, per germline. V was cut by 0 bases and J by 3 bases, with 21 bases left in between. The CDR3 loop spans 19 amino acids. This receptor was taken from a human donor in good health (CMV status not recorded). Some clones in this sample may be carry-over from other donors' samples. The specimen was PBMCs. The chain employs TRBV6-2 or TRBV6-3 and TRBJ2-1; D is ambiguous. CDR3 DNA sequence: TGTGCCAGCAGTTACTCGACTCTTCGCCTCCCCATGGGCTACAATGAGCAGTTCTTC. Residues: CASSYSTLRLPMGYNEQFF.